This is a list of T cell receptor beta chains from one sample in a study of blood T cell repertoires in COVID-19. Using immunoSEQ multiplex PCR, the repertoire was profiled, and TCRdb retains in-frame clones only, with some absent. There are roughly 380,000 clones in the sample; about 85% occur only once, and roughly 3.6% lies in the top ten. Sample: peripheral blood. The receptors derive from a woman aged 18-29 years with acute or convalescent COVID-19. CDR3s include the opening cysteine and the closing phenylalanine or tryptophan. The order of the fields is clone size, V gene, J gene, D gene, CDR3 protein, CDR3 DNA. A D gene is named only where the DNA matches it firmly. Clone size is stated in some rows and not others, as once, few, many or a class when expanded.

NA	TRBV2	TRBJ2-5	TRBD2	CASLYERRVGGRARYAQETQYF	TGTGCCAGCTTGTACGAGAGGCGGGTAGGCGGGAGGGCCCGGTATGCACAAGAGACCCAGTACTTC
NA	TRBV5-1	TRBJ2-4	TRBD1	CASSQAWTGGYHIQYF	TGCGCCAGCAGCCAGGCGTGGACAGGGGGCTACCACATTCAGTACTTC
once	TRBV2	TRBJ2-3	NA	CASSVVAGTDTQYF	TGTGCCAGCAGTGTGGTGGCAGGGACAGATACGCAGTATTTT
NA	TRBV7-6	TRBJ1-1	TRBD1	CASSFGTGAFF	TGTGCCAGCAGCTTCGGGACAGGAGCTTTCTTT
NA	TRBV5-8	TRBJ1-5	NA	CASSLQASHSNQPQHF	TGTGCCAGCAGCTTACAGGCTAGTCATAGCAATCAGCCCCAGCATTTT
NA	TRBV28	TRBJ2-3	TRBD2	CASSPTGTRTTDTQYF	TGTGCCAGCAGCCCTACCGGGACTAGAACGACAGATACGCAGTATTTT
few	TRBV28	TRBJ1-2	TRBD1	CASSRGQGSYGYTF	TGTGCCAGCAGTAGAGGACAGGGGAGCTATGGCTACACCTTC
NA	TRBV2	TRBJ1-1	NA	CASSETGLDIGEAFF	TGTGCCAGCAGTGAAACAGGCTTAGACATCGGGGAAGCTTTCTTT
NA	TRBV7-9	TRBJ1-5	TRBD1	CASSLGDRASNQPQHF	TGTGCCAGCAGCTTGGGGGACAGGGCTAGCAATCAGCCCCAGCATTTT
NA	TRBV19	TRBJ2-7	TRBD1	CASRKTGEGEQYF	TGTGCCAGTAGAAAGACAGGGGAAGGCGAGCAGTACTTC
NA	TRBV7-8	TRBJ2-7	NA	CASNPTLDSSYEQYF	TGTGCCAGCAACCCGACCTTGGACAGCTCCTACGAGCAGTACTTC
NA	TRBV16	TRBJ1-1	NA	CASSPGSPIRTEAFF	TGTGCCAGCAGCCCAGGGTCACCTATTAGGACTGAAGCTTTCTTT
many	TRBV10-2	TRBJ1-4	NA	CASRGARADEKLFF	TGCGCCAGCAGAGGGGCCAGGGCGGATGAAAAACTGTTTTTT
NA	TRBV5-4	TRBJ1-1	NA	CASSLQQANTEAFF	TGTGCCAGCAGCTTGCAGCAGGCGAACACTGAAGCTTTCTTT
few	TRBV2	TRBJ1-2	NA	CASSEDGRGLTGYTF	TGTGCCAGCAGTGAAGACGGCAGGGGTTTGACTGGCTACACCTTC
NA	TRBV7-8	TRBJ1-4	TRBD1	CASSLVDRGPSDYNEKLFF	TGTGCCAGCAGCTTAGTCGACAGGGGGCCATCAGACTATAATGAAAAACTGTTTTTT
NA	TRBV7-9	TRBJ1-1	NA	CASSLDREAFF	TGTGCCAGCAGCCTAGACAGGGAAGCTTTCTTT
few	TRBV7-2	TRBJ1-2	TRBD1	CASSLDGTGVNYGYTF	TGTGCCAGCAGCCTAGACGGGACAGGGGTAAACTATGGCTACACCTTC
NA	TRBV5-1	TRBJ1-1	NA	CASSLGQDTEAFF	TGCGCCAGCAGCTTGGGGCAAGACACTGAAGCTTTCTTT
NA	TRBV6-4	TRBJ1-2	NA	CASSDSNAGNYGYTF	TGTGCCAGCAGTGACTCGAATGCGGGTAACTATGGCTACACCTTC
NA	TRBV5-4	TRBJ2-3	TRBD1	CASSSRQGSDTQYF	TGTGCCAGCAGCAGTAGACAGGGGTCAGATACGCAGTATTTT
NA	TRBV25-1	TRBJ1-2	NA	CASSVQPRGGYTF	TGTGCCAGCAGTGTTCAGCCTAGGGGTGGCTACACCTTC